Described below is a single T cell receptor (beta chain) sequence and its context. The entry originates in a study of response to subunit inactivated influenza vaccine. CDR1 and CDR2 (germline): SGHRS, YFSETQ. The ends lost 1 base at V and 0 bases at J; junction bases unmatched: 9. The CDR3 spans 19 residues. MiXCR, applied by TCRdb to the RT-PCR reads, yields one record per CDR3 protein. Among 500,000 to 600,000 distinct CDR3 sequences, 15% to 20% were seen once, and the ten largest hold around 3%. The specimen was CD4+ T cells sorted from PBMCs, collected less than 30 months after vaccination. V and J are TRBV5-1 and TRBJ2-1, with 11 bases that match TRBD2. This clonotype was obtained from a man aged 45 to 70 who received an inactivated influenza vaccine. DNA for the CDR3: TGCGCCAGCAGCTTGACTAGCGGGAGTAGGGGAGGCTCCTACAATGAGCAGTTCTTC. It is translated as CASSLTSGSRGGSYNEQFF.